The next 25 T cell receptor beta chains were all read from a single sample in a study of blood T cell repertoires in COVID-19. Profiling relied on immunoSEQ multiplex PCR, and the TCRdb table lists in-frame clones only, not all of them. The sample consists of more than 200,000 clones, around 88% of them appearing once. Input material: peripheral blood. Receptors originate from a man aged 30-40 years with active or convalescent COVID-19.

This sequence joins TRBV5-5 and TRBJ2-5; tentatively, D is TRBD2 (5 bases). V lost 0 bases and J lost 1, with 10 bases in between. The CDR3 has 15 amino acids. CDR1 and CDR2 (germline): SGHKS, YYEKEE (reference sequence). The CDR3 region has the DNA TGTGCCAGCAGCTTGGCCCCGGGGAGCCAAGAGACCCAGTACTTC. Translated: CASSLAPGSQETQYF.

This rearrangement joins TRBV10-3 to TRBJ1-1; 7 bases agree with TRBD1. Germline CDR1 and CDR2: ENHRY and SYGVKD. V lost 7 bases, J lost 7 bases, and 9 bases stayed unmatched. This CDR3 has 13 amino acids. Here the CDR3 DNA reads TGTGCCATCAAAGGGATCGACAGGGATGAAGCTTTCTTT. Translation gives CAIKGIDRDEAFF.

The rearrangement uses TRBV10-3 and TRBJ1-4, with D possibly TRBD1 on 6 matching bases. Trimming stripped 7 bases from V and 7 bases from J, with 19 bases between. CDR3 length: 15 residues. The germline gives CDR1 ENHRY, CDR2 SYGVKD. CDR3 amino acids: CAIKGEGELFEKLFF. CDR3 DNA sequence: TGTGCCATCAAGGGGGAAGGAGAACTTTTTGAAAAACTGTTTTTT.

This chain links TRBV25-1 with TRBJ1-1, with D perhaps TRBD1 (5 bases). Germline-derived CDR1 and CDR2 are MGHDK and SYGVNS. The CDR3 runs 13 residues. Trimming shortened V by 2 bases and J by 5 bases, and 9 bases separated the two germline ends. The CDR3 DNA follows: TGTGCCAGCAGTGAACAGGGCAAAACTGAAGCTTTCTTT. Amino acid sequence: CASSEQGKTEAFF.

The J gene is TRBJ1-5, the V gene TRBV21-1; the DNA was not used to check the table's D call, TRBD1. TRBV21-1 is tagged as a pseudogene. This CDR3 has 16 amino acids. The chain's CDR3 is CASSRRDGTDNQPQHF. The CDR3 DNA follows: TGTGCCAGCAGCAGGCGGGACGGGACAGACAATCAGCCCCAGCATTTT.

The rearrangement uses TRBV4-3 and TRBJ2-3, with a tentative D call TRBD2 (5 bases). V gave up 0 bases and J gave up 1 base, with 5 bases separating them. From germline, CDR1 is LGHNA and CDR2 YSLEER. The CDR3 is 14 amino acids. The chain's CDR3 is CASSQDSGTDTQYF. CDR3 bases: TGCGCCAGCAGCCAAGATAGCGGCACAGATACGCAGTATTTT.

The CDR3 DNA sequence: TGTGCCACCAGGCATCTGAGCGCCGGCTCCTACAATGAGCAGTTCTTC. Translated, it gives CATRHLSAGSYNEQFF. The chain is built from TRBV15 and TRBJ2-1; D is uncertain. V was shortened by 6 bases and J by 0 bases, with 15 bases between the two germline ends. CDR1 LNHNV and CDR2 YYDKDF come from the germline V gene (reference sequence). The CDR3 runs to 16 residues.

The chain couples TRBV7-9 to TRBJ1-1; a possible D gene is TRBD1 (5 bases). CDR1 and CDR2 from the germline V gene are SEHNR and FQNEAQ (reference sequence). The germline V and J ends were trimmed by 2 bases and 7 bases, with 14 bases remaining between them. The CDR3 is made up of 14 amino acids. CDR3 bases: TGTGCCAGCAGCTTAACTTCCGGTACAGGTGAAGCTTTCTTT. It codes for CASSLTSGTGEAFF. The variable domain in full, with the rest retrieved from reference TRBV7-9 and TRBJ1-1, is DTGVSQNPRHKITKRGQNVTFRCDPISEHNRLYWYRQTLGQGPEFLTYFQNEAQLEKSRLLSDRFSAERPKGSFSTLEIQRTEQGDSAMYLCASSLTSGTGEAFFGQGTRLTVV.

This clone was seen repeatedly, ten times or more. The CDR3 loop is CASSHDRDRGYTF. CDR3 DNA: TGTGCCAGCAGCCATGACAGGGATCGGGGCTACACCTTC. The chain employs TRBV4-2 and TRBJ1-2; 7 positions agree with TRBD1. After removal of 3 bases from V and 8 bases from J, the junction contained 6 bases not matched to a gene. The CDR3 contains 13 residues. Germline CDR1 reads LGHNA; CDR2 reads YNFKEQ.

This rearrangement joins TRBV3-1 (or the pseudogene TRBV3-2) to TRBJ2-5, with unresolved D. Germline V gene sequence: CDR1 LGHDT, CDR2 YNNKEL (reference sequence). The CDR3 contains 15 residues. Trimming stripped 0 bases from V and 2 bases from J, with 10 bases between. CDR3 coding DNA: TGTGCCAGCAGCCAAGATTTCGCCAGGCAAGAGACCCAGTACTTC. Amino acids: CASSQDFARQETQYF.

Written as DNA, the CDR3 is TGTGCCAGCAGTCAACGGGGGGGCACTGAAGCTTTCTTT. It translates to CASSQRGGTEAFF. The chain carries TRBV6-5 and TRBJ1-1; D is perhaps TRBD1 (5 bases). CDR3 size: 13 residues. CDR1 and CDR2 from the germline V gene are MNHEY and SVGAGI. V lost 5 bases, J lost 4 bases, and 11 bases lay in between.

The chain joins TRBV28 to TRBJ1-5; no clear D gene. Trimming removed 5 bases at V and 4 bases at J, with 12 bases between. Germline CDR1 reads MDHEN; CDR2 reads SYDVKM. The CDR3 totals 14 residues. CDR3 coding DNA: TGTGCCAGCAGTCCCCCGGCGGGAAATCAGCCCCAGCATTTT. It encodes CASSPPAGNQPQHF.

The V and J genes are TRBV4-2 and TRBJ2-7; 7 nucleotides match TRBD2. The CDR3 is made up of 16 amino acids. J lost 0 bases, V lost 3 bases, and 8 bases had no gene match. Germline V gene lookup returns CDR1 LGHNA and CDR2 YNFKEQ. The CDR3 DNA reads as TGTGCCAGCAGCCAGGGGAGCGGGGAAAGCTCCTACGAGCAGTACTTC. Amino acid sequence: CASSQGSGESSYEQYF.

The chain uses TRBV6-4 and TRBJ1-5; D is ambiguous. The CDR3 is 15 residues long. The V end was cut by 8 bases, the J end by 2 bases, with 16 bases between. Per germline, CDR1 MRHNA and CDR2 SNTAGT. The CDR3 loop is CASDGRYCGNQPQHF. The CDR3 DNA reads TGTGCCAGCGATGGCAGATATTGTGGCAATCAGCCCCAGCATTTT.

The J gene is TRBJ1-1, the V gene TRBV7-2; 11 nucleotides match TRBD1. The V gene end was trimmed by 6 bases and the J gene end by 4 bases; junction bases not matched to a gene: 7. CDR3 length equals 15 residues. The germline V gene encodes CDR1 SGHTA and CDR2 FQGNSA. The DNA for the CDR3 is TGTGCCAGCAGTGCCGGGACAGGGGGTTCCACTGAAGCTTTCTTT. It codes for CASSAGTGGSTEAFF.

The V gene is TRBV7-9, the J gene TRBJ2-5, with unresolved D. The CDR3 is made up of 15 amino acids. The V and J ends lost 5 bases and 1 base respectively, with 14 bases between them. Germline CDR1 is SEHNR and CDR2 is FQNEAQ (reference sequence). DNA of the CDR3: TGTGCCAGCAGCCACCCCCCGCAGTCCCAAGAGACCCAGTACTTC. Translation gives CASSHPPQSQETQYF. Filled out from reference TRBV7-9 and TRBJ2-5, the complete variable domain reads DTGVSQNPRHKITKRGQNVTFRCDPISEHNRLYWYRQTLGQGPEFLTYFQNEAQLEKSRLLSDRFSAERPKGSFSTLEIQRTEQGDSAMYLCASSHPPQSQETQYFGPGTRLLVL.

V usage is TRBV16 and J usage is TRBJ1-3; D uncertain. V was trimmed by 2 bases and J by 3 bases, leaving 2 bases between them. The CDR3 consists of 12 residues. Germline assignment: CDR1 KGHSY and CDR2 FQNENV. The CDR3 DNA sequence: TGTGCCAGCAGCCAACATGGAAACACCATATATTTT. It yields the protein CASSQHGNTIYF.

CDR3: CSVEGGGTYEQYF. CDR3 bases: TGCAGCGTTGAAGGCGGGGGAACCTACGAGCAGTACTTC. The chain employs TRBV29-1 and TRBJ2-7; 7 bases map to TRBD2. This CDR3 is 13 amino acids long. Per the germline V gene, CDR1 is SQVTM and CDR2 is ANQGSEA. Trimming took 1 base from V and 2 from J; bases not matched to a gene: 2.

This chain connects TRBV2 to TRBJ1-6; TRBD1 aligns across 7 bases. The V gene's germline CDR1 is SNHLY and CDR2 FYNNEI. V gave up 5 bases and J gave up 9 bases; unmatched junction bases: 7. This CDR3 region has 14 residues. The CDR3 here is CASSPGQRSSPLHF. The CDR3 region has the DNA TGTGCCAGCAGTCCGGGACAGAGATCTTCACCCCTCCACTTT. Using reference TRBV2 and TRBJ1-6 for the parts outside the CDR3, the full variable domain is EPEVTQTPSHQVTQMGQEVILRCVPISNHLYFYWYRQILGQKVEFLVSFYNNEISEKSEIFDDQFSVERPDGSNFTLKIRSTKLEDSAMYFCASSPGQRSSPLHFGNGTRLTVT.

The rearrangement joins TRBV2 to TRBJ2-1, with TRBD1 matching over 9 bases. Germline CDR1 and CDR2: SNHLY and FYNNEI. Unmatched junction bases numbered 1, after V lost 3 bases and J lost 4 bases. CDR3 size: 14 residues. CDR3 in DNA: TGTGCCAGCAGTGATGGGACAGGGTACAATGAGCAGTTCTTC. Its protein is CASSDGTGYNEQFF.

This sequence joins TRBV5-6 and TRBJ2-7; a possible D gene is TRBD2 (5 bases). The ends were cut back, 5 bases at V and 2 bases at J, with 17 bases in the middle. Germline CDR1 reads SGHDT; CDR2 reads YYEEEE. The CDR3 totals 15 residues. The CDR3 spells CASRKRGSQTYEQYF. As DNA, the CDR3 is TGTGCCAGCAGGAAACGAGGGAGCCAGACCTACGAGCAGTACTTC.

This rearrangement joins TRBV4-2 to TRBJ1-5; D might be TRBD1 (6 bases). The CDR3 is 15 residues long. Trimming took off 4 bases at V and 7 bases at J, with 17 bases between the two ends. Germline V gene sequence: CDR1 LGHNA, CDR2 YNFKEQ. The CDR3 protein is CASSPLYRDGQPQHF. For the CDR3, the DNA is TGTGCCAGCAGCCCTCTTTACAGGGATGGGCAGCCCCAGCATTTT.

J is TRBJ2-4 and V is TRBV2; tentatively, D is TRBD1 (5 bases). Germline V gene lookup returns CDR1 SNHLY and CDR2 FYNNEI. The CDR3 is 13 amino acids. Trimming removed 4 bases from V and 2 bases from J, with 6 bases in between. The CDR3 loop is CASSGQPKNIQYF. CDR3 nucleotide sequence: TGTGCCAGCAGTGGACAGCCCAAAAACATTCAGTACTTC.

The CDR3: CASSWDRGPTEAFF. CDR3 DNA sequence: TGTGCCAGCAGTTGGGACAGGGGGCCGACTGAAGCTTTCTTT. The chain joins TRBV6-5 to TRBJ1-1, with 12 bases matching TRBD1. Germline V gives CDR1 MNHEY, CDR2 SVGAGI. The CDR3 consists of 14 residues. V shed 4 bases and J 5 bases; nucleotides not matched to a gene: 2.

The chain links TRBV7-3 to TRBJ2-1; D remains ambiguous. The germline V gene has CDR1 SGHTA and CDR2 FQGTGA. V lost 5 bases, J lost 0 bases, and 17 bases lay in between. The CDR3 sequence is 17 residues long. The CDR3: CASSEVGLLSSYNEQFF. The CDR3 nucleotides are TGTGCCAGCAGCGAAGTTGGCCTGCTCAGCTCCTACAATGAGCAGTTCTTC.